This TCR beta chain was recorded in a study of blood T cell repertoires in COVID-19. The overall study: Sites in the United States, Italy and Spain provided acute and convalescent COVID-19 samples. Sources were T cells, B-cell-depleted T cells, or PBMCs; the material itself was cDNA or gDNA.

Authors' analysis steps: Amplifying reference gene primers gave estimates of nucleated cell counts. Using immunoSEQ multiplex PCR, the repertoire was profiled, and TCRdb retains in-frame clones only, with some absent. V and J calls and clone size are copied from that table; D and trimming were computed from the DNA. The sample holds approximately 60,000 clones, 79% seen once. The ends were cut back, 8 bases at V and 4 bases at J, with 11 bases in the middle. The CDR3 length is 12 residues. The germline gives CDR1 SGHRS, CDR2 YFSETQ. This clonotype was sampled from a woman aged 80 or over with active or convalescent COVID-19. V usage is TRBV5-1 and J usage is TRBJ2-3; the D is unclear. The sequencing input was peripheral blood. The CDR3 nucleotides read TGCGCCAGTCGCGACAATTCAGATACGCAGTATTTT. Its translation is CASRDNSDTQYF. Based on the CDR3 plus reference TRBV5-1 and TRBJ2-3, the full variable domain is KAGVTQTPRYLIKTRGQQVTLSCSPISGHRSVSWYQQTPGQGLQFLFEYFSETQRNKGNFPGRFSGRQFSNSRSEMNVSTLELGDSALYLCASRDNSDTQYFGPGTRLTVL.